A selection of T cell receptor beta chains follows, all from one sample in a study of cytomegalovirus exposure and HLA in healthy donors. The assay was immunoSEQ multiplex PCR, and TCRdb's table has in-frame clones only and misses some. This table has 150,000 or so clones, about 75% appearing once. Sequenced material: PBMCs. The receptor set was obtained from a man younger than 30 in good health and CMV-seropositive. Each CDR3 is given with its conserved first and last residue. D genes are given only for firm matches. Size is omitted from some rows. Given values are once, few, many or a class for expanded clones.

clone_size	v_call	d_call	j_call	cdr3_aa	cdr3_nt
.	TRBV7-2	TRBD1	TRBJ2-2	CASSRQGVTGELFF	TGTGCCAGCAGCCGACAGGGAGTCACCGGGGAGCTGTTTTTT
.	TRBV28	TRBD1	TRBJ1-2	CASSLGQGNYGYTF	TGTGCCAGCAGTTTGGGACAGGGAAACTATGGCTACACCTTC
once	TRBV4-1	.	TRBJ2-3	CASSRSGTTDTQYF	TGCGCCAGCAGCCGAAGCGGCACCACAGATACGCAGTATTTT
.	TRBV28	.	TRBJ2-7	CASNVGAGEQYF	TGTGCCAGCAACGTGGGGGCGGGTGAGCAGTACTTC
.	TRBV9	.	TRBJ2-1	CASSVEGTSPYNEQFF	TGTGCCAGCAGCGTAGAAGGGACTTCACCCTACAATGAGCAGTTCTTC
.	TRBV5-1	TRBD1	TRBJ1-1	CASSLDRGLLNTEAFF	TGCGCCAGCAGCTTGGACAGGGGGCTATTGAACACTGAAGCTTTCTTT
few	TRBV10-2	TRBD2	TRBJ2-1	CASSEVYAGGPPLYNEQFF	TGCGCCAGCAGTGAGGTATACGCGGGAGGGCCTCCATTATACAATGAGCAGTTCTTC
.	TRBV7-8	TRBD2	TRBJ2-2	CASSLVRLAGVGAGELFF	TGTGCCAGCAGCTTAGTAAGACTAGCGGGAGTTGGCGCCGGGGAGCTGTTTTTT
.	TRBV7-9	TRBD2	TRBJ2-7	CASSLIAGVYEQYF	TGTGCCAGCAGCTTAATCGCGGGAGTCTACGAGCAGTACTTC
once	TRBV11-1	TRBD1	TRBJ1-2	CASSSARGHPSHYGYTF	TGTGCCAGCAGCTCGGCCAGGGGGCACCCTTCCCACTATGGCTACACCTTC
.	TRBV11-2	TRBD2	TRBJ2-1	CASTYLLADNEQFF	TGTGCCAGCACCTACCTACTAGCGGACAATGAGCAGTTCTTC
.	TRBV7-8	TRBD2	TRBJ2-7	CASSPSRLAGFYEQYF	TGTGCCAGCAGCCCTTCCAGACTAGCGGGTTTCTACGAGCAGTACTTC
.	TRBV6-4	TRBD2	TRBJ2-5	CASSESSGSDPQYF	TGTGCCAGCAGTGAATCTAGCGGGAGTGATCCCCAGTACTTC
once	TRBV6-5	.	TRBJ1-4	CASSSRGGEKLFF	TGTGCCAGCAGTTCGCGGGGGGGTGAAAAACTGTTTTTT
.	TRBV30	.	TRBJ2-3	CAWSLKTGDTQYF	TGTGCCTGGAGTCTCAAGACAGGTGATACGCAGTATTTT
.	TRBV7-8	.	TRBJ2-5	CASRFHGGGETQYF	TGTGCCAGCAGGTTCCACGGCGGCGGAGAGACCCAGTACTTC
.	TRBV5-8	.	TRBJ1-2	CASSLAVGRGRNYGYTF	TGTGCCAGCAGCTTGGCGGTGGGCAGGGGAAGGAACTATGGCTACACCTTC
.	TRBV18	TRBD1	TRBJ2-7	CASSPPGQGTFTHEQYF	TGTGCCAGCTCACCACCGGGACAGGGAACTTTCACCCACGAGCAGTACTTC
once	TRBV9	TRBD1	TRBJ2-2	CASNRGSSGELFF	TGTGCCAGCAACAGGGGGTCATCCGGGGAGCTGTTTTTT
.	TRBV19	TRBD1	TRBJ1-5	CASSDRDSNVNQPQHF	TGTGCCAGTAGTGACCGGGACAGCAATGTAAATCAGCCCCAGCATTTT
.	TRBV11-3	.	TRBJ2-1	CASSFRGNEQFF	TGTGCCAGCAGCTTTCGCGGAAATGAGCAGTTCTTC
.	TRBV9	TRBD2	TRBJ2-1	CASSAERGLSRTNEQFF	TGTGCCAGCAGCGCGGAGCGGGGTCTCTCCAGGACTAATGAGCAGTTCTTC
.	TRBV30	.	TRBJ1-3	CARGGESGNTIYF	TGTGCCCGGGGGGGCGAATCTGGAAACACCATATATTTT
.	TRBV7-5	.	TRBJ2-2	CVAMEIRHTGELFF	TGTGTCGCGATGGAGATAAGGCACACCGGGGAGCTGTTTTTT
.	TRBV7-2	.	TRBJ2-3	CASSLDRELDTDTQYF	TGTGCCAGCAGCTTAGACAGGGAGTTAGACACAGATACGCAGTATTTT
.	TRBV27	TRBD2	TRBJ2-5	CASSLYLAEQETQYF	TGTGCCAGCAGTTTATATCTAGCGGAACAAGAGACCCAGTACTTC
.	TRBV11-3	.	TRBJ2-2	CASSQSPTGELFF	TGTGCCAGCAGCCAAAGCCCCACCGGGGAGCTGTTTTTT
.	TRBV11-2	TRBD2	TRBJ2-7	CASSLDLAGSGAEQYF	TGTGCCAGCAGCTTAGATCTAGCGGGGTCGGGGGCCGAGCAGTACTTC
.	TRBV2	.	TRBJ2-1	CASSESSDTLSQFF	TGTGCCAGCAGTGAATCGTCGGACACTCTATCGCAATTCTTC
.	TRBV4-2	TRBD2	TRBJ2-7	CASKTSGNAYEQYF	TGTGCCAGCAAGACTAGCGGGAACGCCTACGAGCAGTACTTC
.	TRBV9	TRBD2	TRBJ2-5	CASSVDGGYQETQYF	TGTGCCAGCAGCGTAGACGGGGGGTACCAAGAGACCCAGTACTTC
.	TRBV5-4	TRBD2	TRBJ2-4	CASSLPGGVSDQAKNIQYF	TGTGCCAGCAGCTTGCCCGGGGGGGTCAGCGACCAAGCCAAAAACATTCAGTACTTC
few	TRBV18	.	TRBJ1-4	CASSPQPGGPNEKLFF	TGTGCCAGCTCACCTCAACCGGGGGGGCCTAATGAAAAACTGTTTTTT
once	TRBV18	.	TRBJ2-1	CASSPLGRVGNEQFF	TGTGCCAGCTCACCACTCGGCAGGGTTGGAAATGAGCAGTTCTTC
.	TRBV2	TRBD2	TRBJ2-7	CASSSRPSGSLGEQYF	TGTGCCAGCAGTTCTAGACCTAGCGGGAGTCTCGGCGAGCAGTACTTC